Listed below are T cell receptor beta chains from one sample, sequenced in a study of T cells in pancreatic ductal adenocarcinoma. Using immunoSEQ multiplex PCR, the repertoire was profiled, and TCRdb retains in-frame clones only, with some absent. Counted here are 25,000 to 35,000 clones, approximately 94% occurring once; the ten biggest clones make up roughly 2.2%. The sequencing input was PBMCs. These TCRs come from a human donor with pancreatic ductal adenocarcinoma. CDR3s include the opening cysteine and the closing phenylalanine or tryptophan. A D gene is named only where the DNA matches it firmly. The size of a clone is reported for some rows only, either as once, few or many, or as a class for expanded clones.

TRBV11-2,.,TRBD2,TRBJ2-3,TGTGCCAGCAGCCTCCAACCAGGACTAGCGGGAGTGGTAGATACGCAGTATTTT,CASSLQPGLAGVVDTQYF
TRBV6-5,.,.,TRBJ2-5,TGTGCCAGCAGTTACTCGACTGGGGTCCCAGAGACCCAGTACTTC,CASSYSTGVPETQYF
TRBV18,.,TRBD2,TRBJ2-1,TGTGCCAGCTCACCTCGACTAGCGGGGTCAAAGCATGAGCAGTTCTTC,CASSPRLAGSKHEQFF
TRBV5-1,.,TRBD1,TRBJ1-4,TGCGCCAGCAGCTTGTATGCAGGGGGCGAAGAAAAACTGTTTTTT,CASSLYAGGEEKLFF
TRBV14,few,.,TRBJ1-1,TGTGCCAGCAGCCCCCGTTGGGAGGGTAAAGCTTTCTTT,CASSPRWEGKAFF
TRBV7-8,few,TRBD1,TRBJ2-7,TGTGCCAGCAGCTTAGGTGGGGACAGCCCCTACGAGCAGTACTTC,CASSLGGDSPYEQYF
TRBV19,.,TRBD2,TRBJ2-7,TGTGCCAGTAGTATCGGTGGCGGGGGCTCCTACGAGCAGTACTTC,CASSIGGGGSYEQYF
TRBV7-2,.,.,TRBJ2-2,TGTGCCAGCAGCTTAGCGATCAGGGGCAACGGGGAGCTGTTTTTT,CASSLAIRGNGELFF
TRBV7-9,few,.,TRBJ2-5,TGTGCCAGCAGCGCCAACCTCAGGGACCAAGAGACCCAGTACTTC,CASSANLRDQETQYF
TRBV19,once,.,TRBJ1-2,TGTGCCAGCGACCGGTCTGGCTACACCTTC,CASDRSGYTF